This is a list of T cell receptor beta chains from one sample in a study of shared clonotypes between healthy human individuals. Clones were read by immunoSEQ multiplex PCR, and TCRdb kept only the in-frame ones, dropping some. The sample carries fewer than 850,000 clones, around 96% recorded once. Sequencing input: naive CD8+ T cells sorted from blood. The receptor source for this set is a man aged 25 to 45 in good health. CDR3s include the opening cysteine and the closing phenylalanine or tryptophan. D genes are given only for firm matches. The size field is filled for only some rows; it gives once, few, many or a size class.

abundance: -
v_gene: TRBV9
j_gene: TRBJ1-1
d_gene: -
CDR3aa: CASSGGTFTEAFF
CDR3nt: TGTGCCAGCAGCGGAGGGACTTTCACTGAAGCTTTCTTT

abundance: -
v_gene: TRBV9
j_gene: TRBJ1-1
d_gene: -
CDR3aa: CASSGDSAEAFF
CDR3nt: TGTGCCAGCAGCGGCGACAGCGCTGAAGCTTTCTTT

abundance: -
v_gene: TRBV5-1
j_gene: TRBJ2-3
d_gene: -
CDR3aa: CASSPGYGWPDTQYF
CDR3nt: TGCGCCAGCAGCCCCGGTTATGGGTGGCCAGATACGCAGTATTTT

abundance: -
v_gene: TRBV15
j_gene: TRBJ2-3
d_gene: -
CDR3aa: CATSRFGQTDTQYF
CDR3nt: TGTGCCACCAGCAGATTCGGGCAAACAGATACGCAGTATTTT

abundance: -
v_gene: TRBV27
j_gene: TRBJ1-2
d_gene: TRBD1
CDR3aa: CASSSGQQRGYTF
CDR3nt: TGTGCCAGCAGTTCGGGACAGCAGCGGGGCTACACCTTC

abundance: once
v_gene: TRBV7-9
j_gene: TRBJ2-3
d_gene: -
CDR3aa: CASSLDRDIKADTQYF
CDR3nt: TGTGCCAGCAGCTTAGACAGGGACATTAAAGCAGATACGCAGTATTTT

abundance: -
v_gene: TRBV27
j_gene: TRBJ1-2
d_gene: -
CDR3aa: CASSPGGTYGYTF
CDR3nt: TGTGCCAGCAGTCCGGGGGGAACCTATGGCTACACCTTC

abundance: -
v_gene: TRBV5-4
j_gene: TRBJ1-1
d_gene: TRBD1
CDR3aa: CASSLGGQGTEAFF
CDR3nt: TGTGCCAGCAGCTTGGGTGGACAGGGCACTGAAGCTTTCTTT

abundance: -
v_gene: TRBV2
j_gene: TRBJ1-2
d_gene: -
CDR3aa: CASSGNYGYTF
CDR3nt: TGTGCCAGCAGCGGTAACTATGGCTACACCTTC

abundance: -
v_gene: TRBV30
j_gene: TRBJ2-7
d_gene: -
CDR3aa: CAWSGTDFYEQYF
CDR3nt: TGTGCCTGGAGCGGAACGGACTTCTACGAGCAGTACTTC

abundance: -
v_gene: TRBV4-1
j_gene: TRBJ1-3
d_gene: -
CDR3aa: CASSNGNTIYF
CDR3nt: TGCGCCAGCAGCAATGGAAACACCATATATTTT

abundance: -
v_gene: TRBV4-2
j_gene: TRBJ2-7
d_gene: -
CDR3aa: CASSHQVSYEQYF
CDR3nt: TGTGCCAGCAGCCACCAGGTTAGCTACGAGCAGTACTTC

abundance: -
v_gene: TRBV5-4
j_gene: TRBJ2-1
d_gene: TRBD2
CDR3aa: CASSSGLFDNEQFF
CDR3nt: TGTGCCAGCAGCTCGGGACTATTTGACAATGAGCAGTTCTTC

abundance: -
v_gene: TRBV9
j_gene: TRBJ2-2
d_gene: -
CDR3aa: CASSGKYTGELFF
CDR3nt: TGTGCCAGCAGCGGGAAGTACACCGGGGAGCTGTTTTTT

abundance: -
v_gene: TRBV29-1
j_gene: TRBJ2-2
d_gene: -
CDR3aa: CSVEEGGITGELFF
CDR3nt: TGCAGCGTTGAAGAGGGGGGAATTACCGGGGAGCTGTTTTTT